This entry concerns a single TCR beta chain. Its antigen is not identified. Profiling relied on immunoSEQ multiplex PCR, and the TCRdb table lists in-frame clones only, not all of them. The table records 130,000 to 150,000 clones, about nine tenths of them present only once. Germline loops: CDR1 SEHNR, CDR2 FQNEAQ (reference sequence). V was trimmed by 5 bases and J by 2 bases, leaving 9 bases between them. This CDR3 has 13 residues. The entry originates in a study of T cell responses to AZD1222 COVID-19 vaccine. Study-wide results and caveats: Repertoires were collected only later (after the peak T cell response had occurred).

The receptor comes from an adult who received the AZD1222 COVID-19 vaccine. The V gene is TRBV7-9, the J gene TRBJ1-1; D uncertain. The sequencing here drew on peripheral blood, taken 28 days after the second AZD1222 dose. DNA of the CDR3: TGTGCCAGCAGCCCGACACTTAACACTGAAGCTTTCTTT. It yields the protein CASSPTLNTEAFF.